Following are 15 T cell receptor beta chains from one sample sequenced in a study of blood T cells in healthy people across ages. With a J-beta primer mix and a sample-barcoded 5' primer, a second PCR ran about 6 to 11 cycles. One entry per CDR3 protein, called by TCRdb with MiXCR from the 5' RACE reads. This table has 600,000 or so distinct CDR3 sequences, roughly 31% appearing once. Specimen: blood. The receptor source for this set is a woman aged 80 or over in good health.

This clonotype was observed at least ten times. The CDR3 DNA is TGTGCCAGCAGTTTATATGTTAATGTGGATACGCAGTATTTT. This encodes CASSLYVNVDTQYF. The chain employs TRBV27 and TRBJ2-3; D not resolved. Germline CDR1 reads MNHEY; CDR2 reads SMNVEV (reference sequence). This CDR3 contains 14 residues. V shed 1 base and J shed 6 bases, with 11 bases lying between them.

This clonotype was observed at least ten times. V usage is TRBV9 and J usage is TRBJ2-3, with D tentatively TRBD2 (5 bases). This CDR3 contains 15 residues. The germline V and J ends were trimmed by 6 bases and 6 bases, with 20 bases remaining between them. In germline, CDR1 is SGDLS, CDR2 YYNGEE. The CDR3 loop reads CASTPSPGNWDTQYF. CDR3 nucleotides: TGTGCCAGCACTCCATCCCCGGGAAACTGGGATACGCAGTATTTT.

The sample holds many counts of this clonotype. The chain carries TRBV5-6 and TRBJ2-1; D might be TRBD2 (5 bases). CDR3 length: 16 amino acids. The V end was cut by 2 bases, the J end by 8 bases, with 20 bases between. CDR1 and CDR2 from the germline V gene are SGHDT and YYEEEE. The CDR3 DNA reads TGTGCCAGCAGCTTCAGTCCCCGGGGTGGTATCGATGAGCAGTTCTTC. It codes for CASSFSPRGGIDEQFF.

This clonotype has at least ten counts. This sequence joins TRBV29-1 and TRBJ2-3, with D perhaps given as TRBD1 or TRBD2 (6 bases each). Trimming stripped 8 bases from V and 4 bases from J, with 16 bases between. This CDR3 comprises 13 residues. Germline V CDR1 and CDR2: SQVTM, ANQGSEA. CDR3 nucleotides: TGCAGCTGGGGGGCTAGTAGGGCAGATACGCAGTATTTT. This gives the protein CSWGASRADTQYF.

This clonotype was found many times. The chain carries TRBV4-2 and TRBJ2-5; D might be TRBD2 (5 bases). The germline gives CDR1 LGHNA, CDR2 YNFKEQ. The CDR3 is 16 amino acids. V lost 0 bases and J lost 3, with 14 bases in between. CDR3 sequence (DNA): TGTGCCAGCAGCCAAGAGGGGAGAGGACTCAAAGAGACCCAGTACTTC. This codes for CASSQEGRGLKETQYF.

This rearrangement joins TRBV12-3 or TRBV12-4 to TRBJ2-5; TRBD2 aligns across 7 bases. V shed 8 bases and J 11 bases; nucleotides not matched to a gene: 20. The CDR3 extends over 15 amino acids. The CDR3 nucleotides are TGTGCCAGCTCCCTTGGGGGGGACCTCCGGGGTGAGCAGTACTTC. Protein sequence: CASSLGGDLRGEQYF.

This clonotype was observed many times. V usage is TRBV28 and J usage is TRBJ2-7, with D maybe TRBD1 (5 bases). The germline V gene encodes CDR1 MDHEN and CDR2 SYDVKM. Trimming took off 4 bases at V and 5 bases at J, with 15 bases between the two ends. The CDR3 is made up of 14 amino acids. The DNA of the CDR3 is TGTGCCAGCAGTTCAATCTTCAGGGTCCACGAGCAGTACTTC. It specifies CASSSIFRVHEQYF.

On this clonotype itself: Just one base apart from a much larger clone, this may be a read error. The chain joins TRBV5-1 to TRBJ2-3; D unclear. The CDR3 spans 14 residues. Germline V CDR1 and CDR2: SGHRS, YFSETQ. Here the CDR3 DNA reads TGCGCCAACAGCTTGGCCAGGCCCCCAGATACGCAGTATTTT. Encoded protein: CANSLARPPDTQYF.

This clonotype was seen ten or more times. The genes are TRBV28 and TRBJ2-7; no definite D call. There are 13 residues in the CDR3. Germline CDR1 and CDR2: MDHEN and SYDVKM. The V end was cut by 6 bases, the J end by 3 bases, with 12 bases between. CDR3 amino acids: CASSPGGNYEQYF. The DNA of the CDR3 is TGTGCCAGCAGCCCCGGTGGTAACTACGAGCAGTACTTC.

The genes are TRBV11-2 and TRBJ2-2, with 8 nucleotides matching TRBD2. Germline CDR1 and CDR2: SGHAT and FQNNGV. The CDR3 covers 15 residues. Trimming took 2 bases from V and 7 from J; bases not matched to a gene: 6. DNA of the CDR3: TGTGCCAGCAGCTTAAGCGGACTAGCTATCGGGGAGCTGTTTTTT. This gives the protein CASSLSGLAIGELFF.

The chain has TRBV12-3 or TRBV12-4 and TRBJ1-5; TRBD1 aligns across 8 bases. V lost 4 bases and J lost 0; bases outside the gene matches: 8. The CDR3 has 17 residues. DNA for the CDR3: TGTGCCAGCAGTTCGGGACAGGCCACTTATAGCAATCAGCCCCAGCATTTT. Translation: CASSSGQATYSNQPQHF.

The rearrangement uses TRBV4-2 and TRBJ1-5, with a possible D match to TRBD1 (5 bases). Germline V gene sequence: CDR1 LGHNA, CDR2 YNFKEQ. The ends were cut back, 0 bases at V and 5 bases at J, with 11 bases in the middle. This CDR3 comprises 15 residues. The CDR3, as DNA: TGTGCCAGCAGCCAAGACGGCCCCAGGGATCAGCCCCAGCATTTT. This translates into CASSQDGPRDQPQHF.

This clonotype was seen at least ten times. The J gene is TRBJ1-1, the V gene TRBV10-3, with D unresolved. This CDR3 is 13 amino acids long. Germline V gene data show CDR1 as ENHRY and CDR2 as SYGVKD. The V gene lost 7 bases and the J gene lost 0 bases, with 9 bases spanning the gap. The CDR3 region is CAIKPGLNTEAFF. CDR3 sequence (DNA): TGTGCCATCAAGCCAGGCTTGAACACTGAAGCTTTCTTT.

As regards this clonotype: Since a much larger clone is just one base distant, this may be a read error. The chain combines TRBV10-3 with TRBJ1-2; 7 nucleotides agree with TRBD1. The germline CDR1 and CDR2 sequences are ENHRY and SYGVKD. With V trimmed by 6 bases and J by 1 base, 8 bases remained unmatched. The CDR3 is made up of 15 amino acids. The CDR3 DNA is TGTGCCATCAGGGGGTGGGACAGCGGTAACTATGGCTACACCTTC. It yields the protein CAIRGWDSGNYGYTF.

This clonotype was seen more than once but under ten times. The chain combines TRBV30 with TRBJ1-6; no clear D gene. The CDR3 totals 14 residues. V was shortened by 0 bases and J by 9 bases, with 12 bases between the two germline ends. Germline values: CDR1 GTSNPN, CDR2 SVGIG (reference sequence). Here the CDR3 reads CAWSVGQDGSPLHF. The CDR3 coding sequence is TGTGCCTGGAGTGTTGGGCAGGATGGTTCACCCCTCCACTTT.